This TCR beta chain emerged from a study of T cell changes during pregnancy in multiple sclerosis. Some clones are missing from TCRdb's copy, which holds only in-frame ones; the method was immunoSEQ multiplex PCR. The sample lists just under 100,000 clones, about 93% occurring once. The CDR3 is made up of 13 amino acids. Germline V gives CDR1 KGHSH, CDR2 LQKENI. Trimming cost V 1 base and J 2 bases, with 6 bases left between them. The specimen comprised peripheral blood, sampled after pregnancy. The chain combines TRBV18 with TRBJ2-7; weak D call: TRBD2 (6 bases). The source of this sequence is a female donor with multiple sclerosis, enrolled in a pregnancy study. The CDR3 loop reads CASSPRGAYEQYF. CDR3 sequence (DNA): TGTGCCAGCTCACCACGGGGGGCCTACGAGCAGTACTTC.